This TCR beta chain was obtained from a study of blood T cell repertoires in COVID-19 (dated by TCRdb to about 2020). Looking at the study overall: Collaborator samples came from the United States, Italy and Spain and covered acute and convalescent phases of COVID-19. The repertoires were made available in a free public database intended to serve as a resource for research on the immune response to SARS-CoV-2. Nearly every sample came with metadata listing a de-identified subject ID, COVID-19 status, age in years and sex. Subjects who had been exposed to COVID-19, were actively infected with it, or had recovered from it provided the deeply sampled blood TCRbeta repertoires that made up the dataset. HLA class I and class II types, where available, came from metadata supplied by the sample provider rather than from assay-based typing. The prospective study material was composed of cDNA or gDNA derived from T cells, B-cell-depleted T cells, or PBMCs. Samples were obtained from the ongoing ImmuneRACE study (first 160 participants) and from about 1,300 subjects provided by 6 global collaborators.

Beyond this particular receptor, the publication reports: The quantity of clinical and demographic metadata differed by source and by participant and was supplied without curation.

Including cysteine and phenylalanine, the CDR3 has 15 amino acids. Solely the CDR3 DNA is kept, with 45 bases framed from the first base. According to the germline V gene (reference sequence), CDR1 reads SEHNR and CDR2 reads FQNEAQ. V is cut back by 1 base and J by 10 bases, with 9 bases in the junction unmatched. TCRbeta CDR3 regions were amplified from genomic DNA by means of the immunoSEQ Assay, a bias-controlled multiplex PCR. Per the authors' processing: The number of nucleated cells in each sample was estimated from the amplification of reference gene primers within the assay. To quantify the absolute abundance of each unique TCRbeta CDR3 rearrangement, sequence reads were collapsed and filtered. For each sample, productive Simpson clonality was calculated as the square root of Simpson's diversity index across productive rearrangements. Drawn from immuneACCESS, this table holds only the in-frame rearrangements with V and J called that TCRdb kept. Clones are partly lost; checked studies trace under half to an unresolved V gene and leave the rest unexplained. From that table come the V and J calls and clone size; the DNA was used to work out D and trimming. The table for this sample lists 250,000 to 300,000 clones; roughly 92% of them were counted only once. Roughly 2.3% of the sample goes to the ten largest clones.

In Seattle, one collaborating source enrolled patients while the infection was active and tracked those patients longitudinally over the course of disease. Collaborating institutions collected whole blood in K2EDTA tubes following their own protocols. For TCRbeta analysis, collaborators shipped samples in one of three forms: frozen whole blood, isolated PBMCs, or DNA extracted from either of those sample types. In the case of this clone: Its antigen target is currently unknown. The input lacks base qualities; no much larger clone sits a single base away.

The sequenced material came from peripheral blood. This TCR was sampled from a woman aged 30 to 39 with COVID-19, enrolled during active disease. The chain uses TRBV7-9 and TRBJ2-7, with 11 bases matching TRBD2. The nucleotide sequence reads as follows: TGTGCCAGCAGCTTAGACGGGACTAGCGGCATTAATCAGTACTTC. This sequence encodes CASSLDGTSGINQYF.